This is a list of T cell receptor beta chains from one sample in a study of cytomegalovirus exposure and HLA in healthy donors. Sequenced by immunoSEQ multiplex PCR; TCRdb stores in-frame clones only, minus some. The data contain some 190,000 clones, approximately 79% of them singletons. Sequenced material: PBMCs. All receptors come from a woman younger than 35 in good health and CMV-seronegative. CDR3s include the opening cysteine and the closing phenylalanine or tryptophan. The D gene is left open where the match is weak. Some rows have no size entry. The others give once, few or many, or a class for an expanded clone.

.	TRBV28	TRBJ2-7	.	TGTGCCAGCAGTTCGACAGCCTACGAGCAGTACTTC	CASSSTAYEQYF
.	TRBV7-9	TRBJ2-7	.	TGTGCCAGCAGCTTAGCCTCAAACAGGGCGGGCCAGCAGTACTTC	CASSLASNRAGQQYF
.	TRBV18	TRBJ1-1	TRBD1	TGTGCCAGCTCCTTACGGACAGGAACAAGGAACACCCCTGAAGCTTTCTTT	CASSLRTGTRNTPEAFF
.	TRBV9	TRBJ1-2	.	TGTGCCAGCAGCGTAGATGGGGACTCCAATTATGGCTACACCTTC	CASSVDGDSNYGYTF
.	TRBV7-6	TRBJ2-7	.	TGTGCCAGCAGCCAGGGTTCCTCCTACGAGCAGTACTTC	CASSQGSSYEQYF
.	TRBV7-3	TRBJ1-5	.	TGTGCCAGCAGCTTAGGACCAAATCGGGAGTGGCCGAATCAGCCCCAGCATTTT	CASSLGPNREWPNQPQHF
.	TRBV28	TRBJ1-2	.	TGTGCCAGCAGTCCGAGTCTCCTTCGGGGGAGGGGCTATGGCTACACCTTC	CASSPSLLRGRGYGYTF
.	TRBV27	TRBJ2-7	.	TGTGCCAGCAGTTTTTCACTCCCGGGTGGGGAGCAGTACTTC	CASSFSLPGGEQYF
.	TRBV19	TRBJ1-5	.	TGTGCCAGTAGCAACAATCGGGGTAGCAATCAGCCCCAGCATTTT	CASSNNRGSNQPQHF
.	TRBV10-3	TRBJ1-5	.	TGTGCCACCGCCCCCGGGAGGGGGGATGACCAGCCCCAGCATTTT	CATAPGRGDDQPQHF
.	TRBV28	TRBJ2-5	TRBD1	TGTGCCAGCGCCACGACAGGGTCAGAGACTCAGTACTTC	CASATTGSETQYF
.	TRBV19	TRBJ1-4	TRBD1	TGTGCCAGTACCAATCCCGGGGACAGAAAGAATGAAAAACTGTTTTTT	CASTNPGDRKNEKLFF
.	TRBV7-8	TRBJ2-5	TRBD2	TGTGCCAGCAGCAAGAGGACTAGCGGGGGGTCAGAGACCCAGTACTTC	CASSKRTSGGSETQYF
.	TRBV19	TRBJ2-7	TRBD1	TGTGCCAGTAGTCCGCGACAGGGGCCCTACGAGCAGTACTTC	CASSPRQGPYEQYF
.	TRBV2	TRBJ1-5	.	TGTGCCAGCAGTGAAACAAACAATCAGCCCCAGCATTTT	CASSETNNQPQHF
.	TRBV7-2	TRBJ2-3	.	TGTGCCAGCAGCTTATTGGGCAGGGGCACAGATACGCAGTATTTT	CASSLLGRGTDTQYF
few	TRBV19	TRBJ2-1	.	TGTGCCAGTACCCCACACCCATACAATGAGCAGTTCTTC	CASTPHPYNEQFF
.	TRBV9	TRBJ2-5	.	TGTGCCAGCAGCGCCCTCGACAGAGGTGAGACCCAGTACTTC	CASSALDRGETQYF
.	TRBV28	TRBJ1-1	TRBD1	TGTGCCAGCAGTCTTCGACAGGGGAACACTGAAGCTTTCTTT	CASSLRQGNTEAFF
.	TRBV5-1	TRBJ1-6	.	TGCGCCAGCAGCTTGGGGGCAGGACGACCGGGGAATTCACCCCTCCACTTT	CASSLGAGRPGNSPLHF
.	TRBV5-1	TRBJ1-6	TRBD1	TGCGCCAGCAGCCTAAACTACAGGGGCCCTAGTTCACCCCTCCACTTT	CASSLNYRGPSSPLHF
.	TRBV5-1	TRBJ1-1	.	TGCGCCAGCAGCTTGGGTCAGGGAGGGACTGAAGCTTTCTTT	CASSLGQGGTEAFF
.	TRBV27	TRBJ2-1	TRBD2	TGTGCCAGCAGTTCTGTTAGCGGGAGTCCCTACAATGAGCAGTTCTTC	CASSSVSGSPYNEQFF
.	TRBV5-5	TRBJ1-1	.	TGTGCCAGCAGCCGGGGACTCAGGAAGAACACTGAAGCTTTCTTT	CASSRGLRKNTEAFF
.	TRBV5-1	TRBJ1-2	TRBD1	TGCGCCACCCGCCCGGGACAGGCAAAACCCTTC	CATRPGQAKPF
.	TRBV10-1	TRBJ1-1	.	TGCGCCAGCAGTTTTACCAGGGCTGGGACTGAAGCTTTCTTT	CASSFTRAGTEAFF
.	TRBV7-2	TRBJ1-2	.	TGTGCCAGCAGCTTCGGACTGAATGGCTACACCTTC	CASSFGLNGYTF
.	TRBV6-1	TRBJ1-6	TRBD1	TGTGCCAGCAGCACCGGGACAGGGAATTCACCCCTCCACTTT	CASSTGTGNSPLHF
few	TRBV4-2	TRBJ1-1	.	TGTGCCAGCAGCCATATTGGCCTGATGAACACTGAAGCTTTCTTT	CASSHIGLMNTEAFF
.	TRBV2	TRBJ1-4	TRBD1	TGTGCCAACCGACAGGGGGAAACAACTAATGAAAAACTGTTTTTT	CANRQGETTNEKLFF
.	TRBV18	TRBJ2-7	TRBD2	TGTGCCAGCTCGCCGACTAGCGGGGGCTACGAGCAGTACTTC	CASSPTSGGYEQYF
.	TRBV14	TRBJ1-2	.	TGTGCCAGCAGCCCATCACAGAGTCTCTATGGCTACACCTTC	CASSPSQSLYGYTF
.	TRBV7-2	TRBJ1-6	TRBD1	TGTGCCAGCAGCTTAGGGACAGGGGGCTATAATTCACCCCTCCACTTT	CASSLGTGGYNSPLHF
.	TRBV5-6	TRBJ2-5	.	TGTGCCAGCAGCTTGGTGGCGGGGGCGAGGGAGACCCAGTACTTC	CASSLVAGARETQYF
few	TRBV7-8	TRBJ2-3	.	TGTGCCAGCAGCATCGATACAAGAGATACGCAGTATTTT	CASSIDTRDTQYF
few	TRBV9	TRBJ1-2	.	TGTGCCAGCAGCATAACACAGAACTATGGCTACACCTTC	CASSITQNYGYTF
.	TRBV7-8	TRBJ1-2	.	TGTGCCAGCAGCTTAGTAAATAACTATGGCTACACCTTC	CASSLVNNYGYTF
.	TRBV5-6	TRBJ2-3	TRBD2	TGTGCCAGCAGCCAACTAGCGGGGGGGCCGGATACGCAGTATTTT	CASSQLAGGPDTQYF
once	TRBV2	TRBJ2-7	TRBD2	TGTGCCAGCATCCCCCTAACTAGCGGGAGGAGTTACGAGCAGTACTTC	CASIPLTSGRSYEQYF
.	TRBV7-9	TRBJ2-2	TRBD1	TGTGCCAGCAGCTTAGATTTCTACAGGGGGGCCGGGGAGCTGTTTTTT	CASSLDFYRGAGELFF
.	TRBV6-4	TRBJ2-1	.	TGTGCCAGCAAGGCAGGGGACAATGAGCAGTTCTTC	CASKAGDNEQFF
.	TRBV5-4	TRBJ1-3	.	TGTGCCAGCAGTTTGGGAGTCGGAAACACCATATATTTT	CASSLGVGNTIYF
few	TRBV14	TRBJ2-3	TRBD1	TGTGCCAGCAGCCACGGGACAGGTAGTTATACGCAGTATTTT	CASSHGTGSYTQYF
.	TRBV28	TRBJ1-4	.	TGTGCCAGCAGCCCCGCCGGACGGACTTCAACTAATGAAAAACTGTTTTTT	CASSPAGRTSTNEKLFF
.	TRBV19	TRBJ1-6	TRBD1	TGTGCCAGTAGCGGAGTGAGGGGCCGGACAGGGAAAAATTCACCCCTCCACTTT	CASSGVRGRTGKNSPLHF
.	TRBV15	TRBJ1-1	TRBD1	TGTGCCACCAGCAGAGAAACGGACGGGACAGGGGAAGCTTTCTTT	CATSRETDGTGEAFF
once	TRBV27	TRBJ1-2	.	TGTGCCAGCAGTTATGTCGGGGGGCGGACCTATGGCTACACCTTC	CASSYVGGRTYGYTF
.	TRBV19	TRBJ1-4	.	TGTGCCAGTAGTACAGAGCCGGGGACTAATGAAAAACTGTTTTTT	CASSTEPGTNEKLFF
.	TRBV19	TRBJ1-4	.	TGTGCCAGTTCCTTCGACAGAGAAAAACTGTTTTTT	CASSFDREKLFF
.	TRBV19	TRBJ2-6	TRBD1	TGTGCCGCAAAAGACAGGGGGCTTGGGGCCAACGTCCTGACTTTC	CAAKDRGLGANVLTF
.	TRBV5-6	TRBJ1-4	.	TGTGCCAGCAGCCATAATGAAAAACTGTTTTTT	CASSHNEKLFF
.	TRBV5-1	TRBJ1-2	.	TGCGCCAGCAGCTTTGACGGGAACTATGGCTACACCTTC	CASSFDGNYGYTF
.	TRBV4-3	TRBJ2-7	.	TGCGCCAGCAGCCAAGGTTCACAGTTCCCCTACGAGCAGTACTTC	CASSQGSQFPYEQYF
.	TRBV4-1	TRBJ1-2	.	TGCGCCAGCAGCCAAGAGGCGGGAGCTAACTATGGCTACACCTTC	CASSQEAGANYGYTF
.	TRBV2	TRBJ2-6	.	TGTGCCAGCACAGGGGTTGGTGGGGCCAACGTCCTGACTTTC	CASTGVGGANVLTF
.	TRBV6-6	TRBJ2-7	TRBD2	TGTGCCAGCAGTCCCCCCCCAGCGGGGGAGCAGTACTTC	CASSPPPAGEQYF
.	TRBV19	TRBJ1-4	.	TGTGCCCCCACGGGGGGGGAAGAAGAAAAACTGTTTTTT	CAPTGGEEEKLFF
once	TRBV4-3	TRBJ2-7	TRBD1	TGCGCCAGCAGCCAAGATGGGAACAGGGGACCCTACGAGCAGTACTTC	CASSQDGNRGPYEQYF